One and the same sample provided the 11 T cell receptor beta chains below, sequenced in a study of T-cell reconstitution after alpha-beta-depleted transplantation in children. Unique molecular identifiers were used in preparing the TCRbeta library. TCRdb processed the PCR reads anew with MiXCR; each CDR3 protein has one entry. The table has 640,000 or so distinct CDR3 sequences, roughly 15% seen once. Sequencing was performed on PBMCs from the stem cell graft donor, taken from the stem cell graft. All receptors derive from a human donor who donated a stem cell graft to a child with acute myeloid leukemia.

This clonotype occurred once. The gene calls are TRBV4-1 and TRBJ1-2, with no clear D. This CDR3 is built from 14 residues. The germline CDR1 and CDR2 sequences are MGHRA and YSYEKL. V gave up 0 bases and J gave up 4 bases, with 9 bases separating them. This CDR3 is CASSQDPALYGYTF. The CDR3 DNA is TGCGCCAGCAGCCAAGATCCAGCCCTCTATGGCTACACCTTC.

This chain uses TRBV6-1 with TRBJ2-2; D is undetermined. Germline V CDR1 and CDR2: MNHNS, SASEGT. Trimming stripped 10 bases from V and 0 bases from J, with 12 bases between. The CDR3 has 14 residues. CDR3 nucleotides: TGTGCCATTCGAAGGTACCCGAACACCGGGGAGCTGTTTTTT. This codes for CAIRRYPNTGELFF.

Points on this clonotype: Possible read error: a much larger clone is one base away. The chain couples TRBV12-3 or TRBV12-4 to TRBJ1-2; D might be TRBD1 (5 bases). V was shortened by 6 bases and J by 4 bases, with 15 bases between the two germline ends. The CDR3 is 14 amino acids. The CDR3 nucleotides read TGTGCCAGCAGCTCCCACAGACAGCCCTATGGCTACACCTTC. Its translation is CASSSHRQPYGYTF.

There are many counts of this clonotype. The rearrangement links TRBV7-2 to TRBJ1-1; D is ambiguous. Germline-derived CDR1 and CDR2 are SGHTA and FQGNSA. The CDR3 runs to 13 residues. Deletions cut 5 bases from V and 5 bases from J, with 12 bases between. The CDR3 is CASSPKGDTEAFF. The CDR3 DNA sequence: TGTGCCAGCAGCCCAAAGGGAGATACTGAAGCTTTCTTT.

This chain joins TRBV6-1 and TRBJ1-5; 11 bases agree with TRBD1. In germline, CDR1 is MNHNS, CDR2 SASEGT. With 6 bases clipped from V and 5 bases from J, the junction kept 6 bases outside the gene matches. The CDR3 length is 15 residues. The CDR3 protein is CASRPGTGGHQPQHF. The CDR3, as DNA: TGTGCCAGCAGGCCCGGGACAGGGGGTCATCAGCCCCAGCATTTT.

About this clonotype itself: This may be a read error: a much more frequent sequence differs by one nucleotide. The chain carries TRBV15 and TRBJ1-1; the D is unclear. The germline V gene encodes CDR1 LNHNV and CDR2 YYDKDF (reference sequence). This CDR3 has 13 amino acids. The CDR3, as DNA: TGTGCCACCAGCGGAGATTCAGGCAACAAAGCTTTCTTT. It translates to CATSGDSGNKAFF.

This clonotype was found many times. V is TRBV10-3 and J is TRBJ1-1; D remains unclear. Germline values: CDR1 ENHRY, CDR2 SYGVKD. The V end was cut by 11 bases, the J end by 1 base, with 11 bases between. The CDR3 has 12 residues. The CDR3 DNA sequence: TGTGCCTCGTCGCCCGAGAACACTGAAGCTTTCTTT. It codes for CASSPENTEAFF.

The gene calls are TRBV6-1 and TRBJ2-7; D is perhaps TRBD1 (6 bases). CDR3 length equals 12 residues. V lost 10 bases and J lost 3, with 13 bases in between. Germline values: CDR1 MNHNS, CDR2 SASEGT. The CDR3 is CANTPDSYEQYF. The CDR3 coding sequence is TGTGCCAACACCCCGGACAGCTACGAGCAGTACTTC.

This clonotype was counted many times. The chain employs TRBV29-1 and TRBJ2-5; possible D gene TRBD2, 5 bases. Germline V gene data show CDR1 as SQVTM and CDR2 as ANQGSEA. The V end was cut by 6 bases, the J end by 5 bases, with 7 bases between. This CDR3 contains 10 residues. The chain's CDR3 is CSVGIETQYF. DNA of the CDR3: TGCAGCGTCGGGATCGAGACCCAGTACTTC.

Regarding this clonotype: A junction end diverges from the germline sequence, so it may reflect a read error. V and J are TRBV20-1 and TRBJ1-4; 10 bases line up with TRBD1. CDR3 length equals 17 residues. Germline V gene lookup returns CDR1 DFQATT and CDR2 SNEGSKA (reference sequence). Here the CDR3 DNA reads TGCAGTGCCAGAGGCGGCGGACAGGGGGAGGCGGGTGAAAAACTGTTTTTT. Translation gives CSARGGGQGEAGEKLFF.

This clonotype has a handful of counts. J is TRBJ2-1 and V is TRBV4-3; a weak D match, TRBD1 (6 bases). CDR1 and CDR2 (germline): LGHNA, YSLEER. V was cut by 3 bases and J by 1 base, with 7 bases left in between. This CDR3 has 14 amino acids. This CDR3 reads CASSHTGSYNEQFF. CDR3 DNA sequence: TGCGCCAGCAGCCACACAGGGTCCTACAATGAGCAGTTCTTC.